This TCR beta chain was captured in a study of T cells in Graves' hyperthyroidism and ophthalmopathy. TCR beta CDR3 region amplification was performed from RNA transcripts. With the HTBI primer set, the TCR CDR3 went through a first round of RT-PCR. Each CDR3 protein is one row after TCRdb ran MiXCR on the multiplex PCR reads. The table shows 450,000 to 700,000 distinct CDR3 sequences, with about 43% occurring only once. The ends were cut back, 5 bases at V and 5 bases at J, with 15 bases in the middle. The CDR3 sequence is 14 residues long. The germline V gene has CDR1 SNHLY and CDR2 FYNNEI. V is TRBV2 and J is TRBJ1-2; D gene ambiguous. Input material: peripheral blood or thyroid tissue (not recorded which). The receptor comes from a woman younger than 35 with Graves' hyperthyroidism. This chain's CDR3 is CASSSMTGTYGYTF. In DNA, the CDR3 is TGTGCCAGCAGTTCAATGACGGGTACTTATGGCTACACCTTC.